These 12 T cell receptor beta chains originate from one sample sequenced in a study of technical replicates of blood from several donors. Measured with immunoSEQ multiplex PCR; TCRdb has only the in-frame clones, and not every one. The sample holds around 70,000 clones, 94% seen once. Sequencing was carried out using T cells isolated from PBMCs. These TCRs come from a human donor in good health.

The J gene is TRBJ2-5, the V gene TRBV10-3; TRBD1 aligns across 8 bases. Germline lookup yields CDR1 ENHRY and CDR2 SYGVKD. The trim removed 2 bases at V and 5 bases at J, leaving 10 bases unmatched. The CDR3 contains 16 residues. The CDR3 protein is CAISEVGRGLGETQYF. CDR3 in DNA: TGTGCCATCAGTGAGGTCGGCAGGGGGCTGGGGGAGACCCAGTACTTC.

The chain recombines TRBV2 with TRBJ2-1, with TRBD2 identical over 8 bases. Germline-derived CDR1 and CDR2 are SNHLY and FYNNEI. The CDR3 is made up of 13 amino acids. J was trimmed by 8 bases and V by 8 bases; bases with no gene match: 8. This CDR3 is CASLGGLVDEQFF. CDR3 bases: TGTGCCAGCTTAGGGGGACTAGTCGATGAGCAGTTCTTC.

The chain is built from TRBV5-1 and TRBJ1-5; D gene uncertain. This CDR3 is 13 amino acids long. V shed 2 bases and J shed 5 bases, with 8 bases lying between them. The germline CDR1 and CDR2 sequences are SGHRS and YFSETQ. This chain's CDR3 is CASSFGVDQPQHF. The CDR3, as DNA: TGCGCCAGCAGCTTCGGGGTTGATCAGCCCCAGCATTTT.

The V gene is TRBV27, the J gene TRBJ2-7, with 9 positions matching TRBD2. Trimming at V came to 6 bases and at J to 1 base, leaving 4 bases not matched to a gene. The germline V gene encodes CDR1 MNHEY and CDR2 SMNVEV (reference sequence). The CDR3 runs 14 residues. The CDR3 sequence: CASSHLAGSYEQYF. The CDR3 region has the DNA TGTGCCAGCAGCCATCTAGCGGGGTCCTACGAGCAGTACTTC.

This chain connects TRBV21-1 to TRBJ2-7; the table's D call TRBD2 went unverified against the DNA. TRBV21-1 is deemed a pseudogene. The CDR3 totals 16 residues. CDR3 DNA sequence: TGTGCCAGCAGCAAAGCTTATAGCGGGTGCTTTTACGAGCAGTACTTC. This encodes CASSKAYSGCFYEQYF.

The chain joins TRBV5-1 to TRBJ2-3; 8 bases match TRBD1. This CDR3 spans 16 amino acids. The germline CDR1 and CDR2 sequences are SGHRS and YFSETQ. The V gene end was trimmed by 4 bases and the J gene end by 2 bases; junction bases not matched to a gene: 9. CDR3 nucleotides: TGCGCCAGCAGCGACCATCGGACAGGGTTCACAGATACGCAGTATTTT. This gives the protein CASSDHRTGFTDTQYF.

DNA of the CDR3: TGTGCCAGCAGCGTAGAGGGATTTTCGGGGTCCACCTACGAGCAGTACTTC. This translates into CASSVEGFSGSTYEQYF. The chain joins TRBV9 to TRBJ2-7; weak D call: TRBD2 (5 bases). Trimming cost V 0 bases and J 2 bases, with 18 bases left between them. The V gene's germline CDR1 is SGDLS and CDR2 YYNGEE. This CDR3 spans 17 amino acids.

This chain joins TRBV6-1 and TRBJ1-1; TRBD1 might be the D (5 bases). Trimming took 3 bases from V and 0 from J, leaving 11 bases between them. CDR1 MNHNS and CDR2 SASEGT come from the germline V gene. The CDR3 sequence is 15 residues long. The CDR3 region has the DNA TGTGCCAGCAGTGACTGGGGGGAAGTGAACACTGAAGCTTTCTTT. Translation: CASSDWGEVNTEAFF.

The rearrangement links TRBV7-9 to TRBJ2-7, with TRBD2 matching over 8 bases. CDR3 length: 17 amino acids. V was pared by 4 bases and J by 3 bases, with 14 bases of the junction left unmatched. The germline gives CDR1 SEHNR, CDR2 FQNEAQ (reference sequence). This CDR3 reads CASSSDPGLGRSYEQYF. CDR3 in DNA: TGTGCCAGCAGCTCTGACCCGGGACTAGGTCGCAGCTACGAGCAGTACTTC.

This rearrangement joins TRBV7-6 to TRBJ2-1, with 7 nucleotides matching TRBD2. The CDR3 extends over 18 amino acids. The J segment lost 3 bases and the V segment lost 4 bases, leaving 15 bases of the junction unmatched. CDR1 and CDR2 from the germline V gene are SGHVS and FNYEAQ. CDR3 sequence (DNA): TGTGCCAGCAGCTCCCCCGCCCTTAGCGGGCCAGTCTACAATGAGCAGTTCTTC. Protein product: CASSSPALSGPVYNEQFF.

In this sample, this clone turned up once. At one boundary the junction diverges from the germline segment, which might be a read error. This chain links TRBV2 with TRBJ2-3; 9 nucleotides align to TRBD1. Germline assignment: CDR1 SNHLY and CDR2 FYNNEI. The CDR3 totals 14 residues. The CDR3: CASSGGQGTGTQYF. The CDR3 region has the DNA TGTGCCAGCAGTGGGGGACAGGGTACAGGTACGCAGTATTTT.

This clone has a single count. The V and J genes are TRBV5-1 and TRBJ2-7; TRBD1 aligns across 9 bases. This CDR3 has 15 residues. V dropped 2 bases and J dropped 3; count of bases not matched to a gene: 6. Germline V gene data show CDR1 as SGHRS and CDR2 as YFSETQ. The CDR3 sequence: CASSLEGQGFYEQYF. The CDR3 coding sequence is TGCGCCAGCAGCTTAGAGGGACAGGGATTCTACGAGCAGTACTTC.